These 21 T cell receptor beta chains were sequenced from one sample in a study of tissue T cells after allogeneic stem cell transplantation (dated 2022 in TCRdb). Library creation used the immunoSEQ multiplex PCR assay. The clones in this table, taken by TCRdb from immuneACCESS, are in-frame only. Not every clone is retained; where verified, under half of the shortfall comes from an unresolved V gene, and the cause of the rest is unknown. The sample data list several hundred clones, and 50% to 60% of these were observed just once. The ten largest clones add up to 65% of the sample. The sample's time point label, in plain terms: human tissue collected at research (rapid) autopsy. The sequences come from lymph node tissue, collected at autopsy. The receptors shown here come from a female patient aged 40 to 75 with steroid-refractory graft-versus-host disease after an allogeneic stem cell transplant. After a transplant, not all T cells may be the patient's own; some may come from the graft donor.

The chain combines TRBV10-1 with TRBJ2-7, with unresolved D. This CDR3 is built from 15 residues. CDR1 is WNHNN and CDR2 is SYGVQD in the germline V gene (reference sequence). Trimming removed 3 bases at V and 3 bases at J, with 15 bases between. The CDR3, as DNA: TGCGCCAGCAGTGACCCGCCTTTCTCCCTCTACGAGCAGTACTTC. Encoded protein: CASSDPPFSLYEQYF.

This chain connects TRBV24-1 to TRBJ2-1; 9 nucleotides line up with TRBD2. The trim removed 4 bases at V and 7 bases at J, leaving 4 bases unmatched. The length of the CDR3 is 14 residues. Germline-derived CDR1 and CDR2 are KGHDR and SFDVKD. The CDR3 reads CATSDAGGLNEQFF. The CDR3 DNA sequence: TGTGCCACCAGTGACGCGGGAGGGCTGAATGAGCAGTTCTTC.

J is TRBJ1-2 and V is TRBV6-2 or TRBV6-3; the D gene is possibly TRBD1 (5 bases). Trimming removed 0 bases at V and 4 bases at J, with 6 bases between. This CDR3 is 13 amino acids long. Germline-derived CDR1 and CDR2 are MNHEY and SVGEGT. CDR3 in DNA: TGTGCCAGCAGTTACTCCCAGGGCTATGGCTACACCTTC. As protein: CASSYSQGYGYTF.

The chain couples TRBV5-6 to TRBJ2-7, with 11 bases aligning to TRBD2. The V and J ends lost 5 bases and 9 bases, in that order; junction bases with no gene match: 16. In germline, CDR1 is SGHDT, CDR2 YYEEEE. This CDR3 comprises 16 residues. In nucleotides, the CDR3 is TGTGCCAGCAGATGGACAGGGACTAGCGGCAGCTTAAGGCAGTACTTC. This translates into CASRWTGTSGSLRQYF.

The chain carries TRBV18 and TRBJ2-7; 7 nucleotides agree with TRBD2. Per germline, CDR1 KGHSH and CDR2 LQKENI. V lost 6 bases to trimming and J lost 4 bases; unmatched junction nucleotides: 6. This CDR3 has 13 residues. Here the CDR3 DNA reads TGTGCCAGCTCGTTCGCGGGAGCGTACGAGCAGTACTTC. This codes for CASSFAGAYEQYF.

V and J are TRBV18 and TRBJ1-5; D uncertain. CDR3 length equals 16 residues. V lost 2 bases to trimming and J lost 0 bases, with 11 bases between them. CDR1 is KGHSH and CDR2 is LQKENI in the germline V gene. The CDR3 coding sequence is TGTGCCAGCTCACCAGTAGGAACGACTAGCAATCAGCCCCAGCATTTT. Amino acids: CASSPVGTTSNQPQHF.

The chain links TRBV30 to TRBJ2-1; possible D gene TRBD2, 6 bases. The CDR3 totals 17 residues. Germline loops: CDR1 GTSNPN, CDR2 SVGIG (reference sequence). The V and J ends lost 4 bases and 1 base respectively, with 20 bases between them. CDR3 region: CAWKKRVPLGSYNEQFF. Written as DNA, the CDR3 is TGTGCCTGGAAGAAGCGGGTCCCCTTAGGTTCCTACAATGAGCAGTTCTTC. The full variable domain, rest sourced from reference TRBV30 and TRBJ2-1, is SQTIHQWPATLVQPVGSPLSLECTVEGTSNPNLYWYRQAAGRGLQLLFYSVGIGQISSEVPQNLSASRPQDRQFILSSKKLLLSDSGFYLCAWKKRVPLGSYNEQFFGPGTRLTVL.

This clone was detected only a few times. This chain connects TRBV4-2 to TRBJ1-5; perhaps TRBD1 as D (5 bases). The ends were cut back, 4 bases at V and 4 bases at J, with 17 bases in the middle. Germline V gives CDR1 LGHNA, CDR2 YNFKEQ. This CDR3 is 16 amino acids long. CDR3 region: CASSPSSTGLNQPQHF. As DNA, the CDR3 is TGTGCCAGCAGCCCCTCTTCCACGGGGCTGAATCAGCCCCAGCATTTT.

This clone has just one count. The chain is built from TRBV2 and TRBJ2-1; TRBD2 matches at 9 bases. The CDR3 consists of 14 residues. Germline V gene lookup returns CDR1 SNHLY and CDR2 FYNNEI. Trimming cost V 10 bases and J 8 bases; bases outside gene matches: 12. The CDR3 DNA is TGTGCCAATTCGCCGGGACTAGCAGTCGATGAGCAGTTCTTC. Translating it yields CANSPGLAVDEQFF. Full variable domain (outside the CDR3, taken from reference TRBV2 and TRBJ2-1): EPEVTQTPSHQVTQMGQEVILRCVPISNHLYFYWYRQILGQKVEFLVSFYNNEISEKSEIFDDQFSVERPDGSNFTLKIRSTKLEDSAMYFCANSPGLAVDEQFFGPGTRLTVL.

The gene calls are TRBV5-6 and TRBJ2-7; D is possibly TRBD1 (5 bases). This CDR3 spans 14 amino acids. Germline V gene lookup returns CDR1 SGHDT and CDR2 YYEEEE. V was clipped by 2 bases and J by 2 bases, with 11 bases between them. The chain's CDR3 is CASSLRQIPYEQYF. CDR3 coding DNA: TGTGCCAGCAGCTTACGACAGATTCCCTACGAGCAGTACTTC.

This clone is termed large (0.1 to 1%). The J gene is TRBJ2-5, the V gene TRBV7-2; D is possibly TRBD1 or TRBD2 (6 bases each). The CDR3 covers 12 residues. V lost 4 bases, J lost 9 bases, and 12 bases lay in between. Germline values: CDR1 SGHTA, CDR2 FQGNSA. The CDR3 nucleotides are TGTGCCAGCAGCTCCCTAAGGGGGGCCCAGTACTTC. This translates into CASSSLRGAQYF.

This clone has only a few counts. This chain links TRBV4-1 with TRBJ2-6; D gene ambiguous. The CDR3 runs 16 residues. Germline-derived CDR1 and CDR2 are MGHRA and YSYEKL. Trimming removed 1 base from V and 1 base from J, with 8 bases in between. CDR3 amino acids: CASSQVQLSGANVLTF. As DNA, the CDR3 is TGCGCCAGCAGCCAAGTCCAGCTTTCTGGGGCCAACGTCCTGACTTTC.

In its sample, this clone was seen once. The chain employs TRBV12-3 or TRBV12-4 and TRBJ2-7; 9 nucleotides align to TRBD1. With 6 bases clipped from V and 5 bases from J, the junction kept 2 bases outside the gene matches. The CDR3 length is 12 residues. The CDR3 DNA is TGTGCCAGCAGGGGACAGGGTGACGAGCAGTACTTC. Translation gives CASRGQGDEQYF.

The chain combines TRBV18 with TRBJ2-7; D is unclear. CDR3 size: 14 residues. CDR1 and CDR2 (germline): KGHSH, LQKENI. The V end was cut by 4 bases, the J end by 5 bases, with 15 bases between. CDR3 amino acids: CASSREVLGHEQYF. The CDR3 region has the DNA TGTGCCAGCTCACGTGAAGTCCTAGGGCACGAGCAGTACTTC.

This chain uses TRBV12-3 or TRBV12-4 with TRBJ1-5; 8 bases match TRBD1. The ends lost 5 bases at V and 11 bases at J; junction bases unmatched: 8. The CDR3 is 13 residues long. The CDR3 loop is CASSRDRSATQHF. CDR3 bases: TGTGCCAGCAGTCGGGACAGGAGCGCGACCCAGCATTTT.

The chain carries TRBV28 and TRBJ1-1; TRBD1 might be the D (5 bases). Germline V lookup: CDR1 MDHEN, CDR2 SYDVKM. V lost 4 bases to trimming and J lost 10 bases, with 13 bases between them. The CDR3 is made up of 12 amino acids. CDR3 sequence (DNA): TGTGCCAGCAGTTCGGAGGGGCAAGGAGCTTTCTTT. Its translation: CASSSEGQGAFF.

The chain couples TRBV9 to TRBJ2-5, with D tentatively TRBD2 (6 bases). CDR1 is SGDLS, CDR2 YYNGEE, per germline. The CDR3 has 15 amino acids. V was pared by 0 bases and J by 4 bases, with 13 bases between. The CDR3 sequence is CASSVGGAQGETQYF. For the CDR3, the DNA is TGTGCCAGCAGCGTAGGCGGGGCCCAGGGAGAGACCCAGTACTTC.

V gene TRBV18 combines with J gene TRBJ1-5; D is unresolved. V was clipped by 4 bases and J by 3 bases, with 7 bases between them. The CDR3 totals 13 residues. CDR1 is KGHSH and CDR2 is LQKENI in the germline V gene. The CDR3 loop reads CASSLQDNQPQHF. The CDR3 DNA is TGTGCCAGCTCACTTCAGGACAATCAGCCCCAGCATTTT.

The CDR3 DNA reads TGTGCCAGTAGTATAGGAGATGGGGGACAGCCCCAGCATTTT. As protein: CASSIGDGGQPQHF. V is TRBV19 and J is TRBJ1-5; D might be TRBD1 (5 bases). V gave up 1 base and J gave up 7 bases, with 11 bases separating them. From germline, CDR1 is LNHDA and CDR2 SQIVND (reference sequence). This CDR3 has 14 amino acids.

V and J are TRBV4-1 and TRBJ1-4; TRBD1 matches at 7 bases. V lost 6 bases, J lost 8 bases, and 12 bases stayed unmatched. The length of the CDR3 is 15 residues. The V gene's germline CDR1 is MGHRA and CDR2 YSYEKL. The CDR3 coding sequence is TGCGCCAGCAGTTATATACAGGGGCGAGCGGAAAAACTGTTTTTT. It is translated as CASSYIQGRAEKLFF.

The chain is built from TRBV18 and TRBJ1-4; a possible D gene is TRBD1 (6 bases). The CDR3 runs 15 residues. Germline CDR1 is KGHSH and CDR2 is LQKENI. Trimming stripped 3 bases from V and 6 bases from J, with 14 bases between. CDR3 sequence (DNA): TGTGCCAGCTCACCGAACAGGGTTTCGGATGAAAAACTGTTTTTT. Protein sequence: CASSPNRVSDEKLFF.